Listed below are T cell receptor beta chains from one sample, sequenced in a study of TIL therapy for anti-PD-1-resistant metastatic lung cancer. Sequenced by immunoSEQ multiplex PCR; TCRdb stores in-frame clones only, minus some. The sample has over 20,000 clones, about two thirds seen once; the top ten hold 7% to 9%. Sequenced here: tumor tissue, sampled at baseline. The receptors were sampled from a person between 25 and 80 years old with non-small cell lung cancer. Each CDR3 is given with its conserved first and last residue. Fields, in order: V gene, clone size, J gene, D gene, CDR3 length, CDR3 DNA, CDR3 protein. D genes are given only for firm matches. Only part of the rows carry a size: once, few, many, or a class if the clone is expanded.

>TRBV7-2|once|TRBJ2-3|TRBD2|15
TGTGCCAGCAGCTTAACTAGCGGGGGGGCGCCAGAAAGGTATTTT
CASSLTSGGAPERYF
>TRBV6-5|NA|TRBJ1-2|NA|14
TGTGCCAGCAGTCCTCAGGGGATAAACTATGGCTACACCTTC
CASSPQGINYGYTF
>TRBV27|few|TRBJ2-7|TRBD1|14
TGTGCCAGCAGTTTTCGGGACAGATCCTACGAGCAGTACTTC
CASSFRDRSYEQYF
>TRBV9|NA|TRBJ1-4|TRBD1|15
TGTGCCAGCAGCGTCAGGGACAGGACTTATGAAAAACTGTTTTTT
CASSVRDRTYEKLFF
>TRBV7-3|NA|TRBJ2-5|TRBD1|13
TGTGCCAGCAGTACAGGGGGCCGGGAGACCCAGTACTTC
CASSTGGRETQYF
>TRBV2|NA|TRBJ1-1|TRBD1|14
TGTGCCAGCATCACACCGCAGGGGGGCACTGAAGCTTTCTTT
CASITPQGGTEAFF
>TRBV6-4|NA|TRBJ2-1|NA|16
TGTGCCAGCATCCCGCCCCGGCCTAGGAAGGTCAATGAGCAGTTCTTC
CASIPPRPRKVNEQFF
>TRBV30|NA|TRBJ1-2|NA|15
TGTGCCTGGAGCCCTTCCGTGCAGTCCAACTATGGCTACACCTTC
CAWSPSVQSNYGYTF
>TRBV5-4|few|TRBJ2-5|NA|14
TGTGCCAGCAGCGACGGGGGCTCCCAAGAGACCCAGTACTTC
CASSDGGSQETQYF
>TRBV2|few|TRBJ2-7|TRBD1|14
TGTGCCAGCAGGGGACAGGGCCTCGGCTACGAGCAGTACTTC
CASRGQGLGYEQYF
>TRBV18|NA|TRBJ1-5|NA|14
TGTGCCAGCTCACCACGGCAGATCGATCAGCCCCAGCATTTT
CASSPRQIDQPQHF
>TRBV19|NA|TRBJ1-5|NA|14
TGTGCCAGTACCTGGGGAGCTAGCAATCAGCCCCAGCATTTT
CASTWGASNQPQHF
>TRBV19|few|TRBJ2-5|TRBD2|15
TGTGCCAGTAGTACCCTAGCTAGCGGGGGTAAGACCCAGTACTTC
CASSTLASGGKTQYF
>TRBV5-1|few|TRBJ2-3|NA|13
TGCGCCAGCAGCGTTGGGGGAACAGATACGCAGTATTTT
CASSVGGTDTQYF
>TRBV18|NA|TRBJ2-3|NA|14
TGTGCCAGCTCGCCTCGGGAATTGACAGATACGCAGTATTTT
CASSPRELTDTQYF
>TRBV21-1|NA|TRBJ1-2|NA|13
TGTGCCAGGAAAGTCTTCGTCCGCTCTGGCTACACCTTC
CARKVFVRSGYTF
>TRBV5-4|NA|TRBJ2-2|NA|13
TGTGCCAGCAGCTTGGGACGGATCGGGGAGCTGTTTTTT
CASSLGRIGELFF
>TRBV7-9|NA|TRBJ2-1|TRBD2|18
TGTGCCAGCAGCTTAATCGGGGGGGCCACACGAAGAGACAATGAGCAGTTCTTC
CASSLIGGATRRDNEQFF
>TRBV5-6|NA|TRBJ2-5|NA|12
TGTGCCAGCAGCGGCGACGGGGAGACCCAGTACTTC
CASSGDGETQYF
>TRBV28|NA|TRBJ1-4|NA|14
TGTGCCAGCAGTTTCGGCCAGAGAGAAGAAAAACTGTTTTTT
CASSFGQREEKLFF
>TRBV27|NA|TRBJ2-7|NA|15
TGTGCCAGCAGTTTGGTGGGGACGCTCTCCTACGAGCAGTACTTC
CASSLVGTLSYEQYF
>TRBV29-1|NA|TRBJ2-2|TRBD2|14
TGCAGCGTTATGGGGGGGACGAACACCGGGGAGCTGTTTTTT
CSVMGGTNTGELFF
>TRBV6-5|NA|TRBJ2-3|NA|16
TGTGCCAGCAGTTACGAAGGGGGGACCCGCACAGATACGCAGTATTTT
CASSYEGGTRTDTQYF
>TRBV25-1|NA|TRBJ1-3|NA|15
TGTGCCAGCAGTCAAGGATTCGGCTCTGGAAACACCATATATTTT
CASSQGFGSGNTIYF
>TRBV6-1|few|TRBJ1-5|NA|14
TGTGCCAGCAGGGTAAGCGGGGACAATCAGCCCCAGCATTTT
CASRVSGDNQPQHF
>TRBV5-1|few|TRBJ1-1|TRBD1|16
TGCGCCAGCAGCTTACCGGCGGGACAGATGAACACTGAAGCTTTCTTT
CASSLPAGQMNTEAFF
>TRBV7-2|NA|TRBJ1-1|NA|13
TGTGCCAGCAGCCCGAGGACCGAGCTTGAAGCTTTCTTT
CASSPRTELEAFF
>TRBV7-2|NA|TRBJ1-5|NA|14
TGTGCCAGCAGCTCCCTGAACTCGAATCAGCCCCAGCATTTT
CASSSLNSNQPQHF
>TRBV29-1|NA|TRBJ1-2|NA|13
TGCAGCGTTGAGGAACAGCCCTTCTATGGCTACACCTTC
CSVEEQPFYGYTF
>TRBV10-3|NA|TRBJ2-3|TRBD2|14
TGTGCCATCAGTGGTACTAGCGGGGCAGATACGCAGTATTTT
CAISGTSGADTQYF
>TRBV2|NA|TRBJ2-5|NA|15
TGTGCCAGCAGTGAAGAACAGGGTGGGTGGGAGACCCAGTACTTC
CASSEEQGGWETQYF
>TRBV6-5|few|TRBJ1-6|NA|13
TGTGCCAGCAGAGAGTCACAGAATTCACCCCTCCACTTT
CASRESQNSPLHF
>TRBV29-1|once|TRBJ2-3|NA|14
TGCAGCGTTGAAGCGGCAGTTCGCACAGATACGCAGTATTTT
CSVEAAVRTDTQYF
>TRBV9|NA|TRBJ2-2|NA|15
TGTGCCAGCAGCGTAGGAGGGGCAGTCACCGGGGAGCTGTTTTTT
CASSVGGAVTGELFF
>TRBV10-3|NA|TRBJ2-1|TRBD2|14
TGTGCCATCAGTGCTAGCGGGGGTTACAATGAGCAGTTCTTC
CAISASGGYNEQFF
>TRBV7-2|NA|TRBJ1-1|NA|14
TGTGCCAGCAGCTTAGGGTGGGAAATCACTGAAGCTTTCTTT
CASSLGWEITEAFF
>TRBV23-1|few|TRBJ2-1|NA|18
TGCGCCAGCAGTCAATGCCCCCCGCACCTGCGCTGGTACAATGAGCAGTTCTTC
CASSQCPPHLRWYNEQFF
>TRBV7-2|once|TRBJ1-2|NA|14
TGTGCCAGCAGCGTGCCCGGGGAGTCTCATGGCTACACCTTC
CASSVPGESHGYTF
>TRBV9|NA|TRBJ2-1|NA|16
TGTGCCAGCAGCGTAGAGGCGGGGAGCTCCTACAATGAGCAGTTCTTC
CASSVEAGSSYNEQFF
>TRBV11-3|NA|TRBJ2-2|NA|13
TGTGCCAGCAGCTTAGTCCGGGGGCGGGAGCTGTTTTTT
CASSLVRGRELFF
>TRBV7-7|NA|TRBJ2-5|TRBD2|17
TGTGCCAGCAGCTTAGCGCTCAGCGGGGGGACGAGAGAGACCCAGTACTTC
CASSLALSGGTRETQYF
>TRBV18|NA|TRBJ1-1|NA|11
TGTGCCAGCTCATCCCGGGTGCGGGCTTTCTTT
CASSSRVRAFF
>TRBV6-5|NA|TRBJ1-1|NA|15
TGTGCCAGCAGTTTGCAGGGAGGGATTTGGACTGAAGCTTTCTTT
CASSLQGGIWTEAFF
>TRBV4-1|NA|TRBJ2-1|NA|16
TGCGCCAGCAGCTGGGAGGCGGGGCTGTTTTACAATGAGCAGTTCTTC
CASSWEAGLFYNEQFF
>TRBV28|NA|TRBJ1-2|TRBD1|14
TGTGCCAGCAGTCTGGGACAGACTAACTATGGCTACACCTTC
CASSLGQTNYGYTF
>TRBV11-2|NA|TRBJ1-5|NA|14
TGTGCCCCCCGGGGAGGCTATAGCAATCAGCCCCAGCATTTT
CAPRGGYSNQPQHF
>TRBV5-4|NA|TRBJ2-1|TRBD2|19
TGTGCCAGCAGCTTGCGCGGACTAGCGGGGGCAGGGGGATACAATGAGCAGTTCTTC
CASSLRGLAGAGGYNEQFF
>TRBV30|NA|TRBJ2-7|NA|13
TGTGCCTGGCTCCCAGGGAGTCCCTACGAGCAGTACTTC
CAWLPGSPYEQYF
>TRBV11-2|NA|TRBJ2-7|TRBD2|16
TGTGCCAGCAGCTTGCGGGGGACTAGCTACCTCTACGAGCAGTACTTC
CASSLRGTSYLYEQYF
>TRBV27|NA|TRBJ2-5|TRBD1|16
TGTGCCAGCAGTACCGGGACAGAACCCTGGGGGGAGACCCAGTACTTC
CASSTGTEPWGETQYF
>TRBV14|few|TRBJ2-7|NA|15
TGTGCCAGCAGCCAAGATTCCGGCAGGGCGGGCGAGCAGTACTTC
CASSQDSGRAGEQYF
>TRBV4-3|NA|TRBJ2-7|NA|15
TGCGCCAGCAGCCAAGAGGGGGGGCCCCCTTACGAGCAGTACTTC
CASSQEGGPPYEQYF
>TRBV19|NA|TRBJ2-7|NA|13
TGTGCCAGTAGCGACACCTTAAACTACGAGCAGTACTTC
CASSDTLNYEQYF
>TRBV18|NA|TRBJ2-7|NA|13
TGTGCCAGCTCACCTACTCCTGGTATCGAGCAGTACTTC
CASSPTPGIEQYF
>TRBV30|NA|TRBJ1-5|NA|15
TGTGCCTGGAGTGTCGGGTCAGCTGACAATCAGCCCCAGCATTTT
CAWSVGSADNQPQHF